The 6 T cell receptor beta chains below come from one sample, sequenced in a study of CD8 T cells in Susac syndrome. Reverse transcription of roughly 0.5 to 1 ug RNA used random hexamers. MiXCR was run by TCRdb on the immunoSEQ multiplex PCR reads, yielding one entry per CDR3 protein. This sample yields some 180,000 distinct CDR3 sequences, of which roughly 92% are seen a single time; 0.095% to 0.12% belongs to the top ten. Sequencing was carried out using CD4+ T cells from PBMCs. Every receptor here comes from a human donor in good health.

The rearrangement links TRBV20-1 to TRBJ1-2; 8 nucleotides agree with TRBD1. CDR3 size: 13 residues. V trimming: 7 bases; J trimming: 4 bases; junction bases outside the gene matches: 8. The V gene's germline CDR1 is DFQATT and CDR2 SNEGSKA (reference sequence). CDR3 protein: CSVIQGAGYGYTF. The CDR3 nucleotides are TGCAGTGTCATTCAGGGGGCTGGCTATGGCTACACCTTC.

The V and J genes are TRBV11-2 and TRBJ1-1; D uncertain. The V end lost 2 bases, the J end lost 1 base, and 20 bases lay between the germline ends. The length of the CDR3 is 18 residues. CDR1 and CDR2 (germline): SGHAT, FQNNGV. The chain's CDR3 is CASSLSYPSNRRNTEAFF. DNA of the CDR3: TGTGCCAGCAGCTTATCCTATCCCTCCAACCGGCGGAACACTGAAGCTTTCTTT.

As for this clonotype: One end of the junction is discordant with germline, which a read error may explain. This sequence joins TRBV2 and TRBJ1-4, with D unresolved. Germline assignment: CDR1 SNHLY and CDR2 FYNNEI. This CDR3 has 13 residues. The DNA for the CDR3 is TGTGCCAGCAGTGAAAATTGGTCCGCCGGAGAGATTTTT. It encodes CASSENWSAGEIF.

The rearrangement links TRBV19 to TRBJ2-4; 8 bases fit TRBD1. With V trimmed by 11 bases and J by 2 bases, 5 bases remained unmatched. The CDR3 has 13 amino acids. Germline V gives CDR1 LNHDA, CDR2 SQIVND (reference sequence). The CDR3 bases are TGTGCCTCCAGGGGGCAATCCAAAAACATTCAGTACTTC. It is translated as CASRGQSKNIQYF.

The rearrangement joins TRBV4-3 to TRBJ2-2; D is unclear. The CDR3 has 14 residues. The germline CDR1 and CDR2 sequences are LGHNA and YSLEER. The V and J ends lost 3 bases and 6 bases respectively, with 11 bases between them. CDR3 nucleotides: TGCGCCAGCAGCCATGTTGGTTCGCCCGGGGAGCTGTTTTTT. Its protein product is CASSHVGSPGELFF.

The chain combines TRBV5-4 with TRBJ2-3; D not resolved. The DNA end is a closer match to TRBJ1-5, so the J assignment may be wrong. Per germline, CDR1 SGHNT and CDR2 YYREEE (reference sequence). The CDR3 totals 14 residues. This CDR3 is CASSLGLGVDTQHF. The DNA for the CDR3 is TGTGCCAGCAGCTTAGGCCTAGGAGTTGATACGCAGCATTTT.